Shown below are 8 T cell receptor beta chains from a single sample sequenced in a study of blood T cells in healthy people across ages. Through a sample-barcoded 5' primer and a J-beta primer mix, a second PCR was run for roughly 6 to 12 cycles. TCRdb reanalysed the 5' RACE reads using MiXCR and keeps one entry per CDR3 protein. The sample includes about 1.1 million distinct CDR3 sequences, roughly two fifths seen only once; the top ten take roughly 13%. The sequenced sample consisted of blood. The receptors derive from a young man in good health.

This clonotype has just a few counts. J is TRBJ1-1 and V is TRBV29-1; D unclear. The CDR3 runs 12 residues. The V gene lost 7 bases and the J gene lost 4 bases, with 13 bases spanning the gap. CDR1 is SQVTM and CDR2 is ANQGSEA in the germline V gene. CDR3: CSAPTSGTEAFF. The CDR3 bases are TGCAGCGCTCCGACAAGTGGCACTGAAGCTTTCTTT. Together with reference TRBV29-1 and TRBJ1-1, the CDR3 gives the full variable domain: SAVISQKPSRDICQRGTSLTIQCQVDSQVTMMFWYRQQPGQSLTLIATANQGSEATYESGFVIDKFPISRPNLTFSTLTVSNMSPEDSSIYLCSAPTSGTEAFFGQGTRLTVV.

This clonotype was seen a few times. CDR3 amino acids: CSARAKDRGHGYTF. In nucleotides, the CDR3 is TGCAGTGCTAGAGCCAAGGACAGGGGGCACGGCTACACCTTC. V is TRBV20-1 and J is TRBJ1-2; 11 positions match TRBD1. V gave up 1 base and J gave up 8 bases; unmatched junction bases: 6. This CDR3 spans 14 amino acids. The germline CDR1 and CDR2 sequences are DFQATT and SNEGSKA (reference sequence).

This rearrangement joins TRBV12-3 or TRBV12-4 to TRBJ2-2; D remains ambiguous. V was shortened by 2 bases and J by 0 bases, with 10 bases between the two germline ends. This CDR3 region has 16 residues. The CDR3 sequence: CASSLSGQANTGELFF. CDR3 sequence (DNA): TGTGCCAGCAGTTTATCGGGCCAGGCGAACACCGGGGAGCTGTTTTTT.

The chain uses TRBV9 and TRBJ2-1; D gene ambiguous. The germline gives CDR1 SGDLS, CDR2 YYNGEE. This CDR3 comprises 15 residues. Deletions cut 0 bases from V and 8 bases from J, with 15 bases between. CDR3 bases: TGTGCCAGCAGCGTAGGACTTTCCTATGATCATGAGCAGTTCTTC. Amino acids: CASSVGLSYDHEQFF.

This chain connects TRBV9 to TRBJ2-1; 10 bases agree with TRBD1. The CDR3 spans 16 residues. Germline values: CDR1 SGDLS, CDR2 YYNGEE. Unmatched junction bases numbered 7, after V lost 4 bases and J lost 3 bases. CDR3: CASSFRQGALYNEQFF. In DNA, the CDR3 is TGTGCCAGCAGCTTTCGACAGGGGGCTCTCTACAATGAGCAGTTCTTC.

J is TRBJ1-1 and V is TRBV13; D unclear. Trimming shortened V by 6 bases and J by 1 base, and 12 bases separated the two germline ends. The CDR3 spans 14 residues. CDR1 and CDR2 (germline): PRHDT, FYEKMQ (reference sequence). The CDR3 DNA reads as TGTGCCAGCAGGCCGGCCCCAAGGAACACTGAAGCTTTCTTT. Protein sequence: CASRPAPRNTEAFF. Full variable domain (outside the CDR3, taken from reference TRBV13 and TRBJ1-1): AAGVIQSPRHLIKEKRETATLKCYPIPRHDTVYWYQQGPGQDPQFLISFYEKMQSDKGSIPDRFSAQQFSDYHSELNMSSLELGDSALYFCASRPAPRNTEAFFGQGTRLTVV.

This chain joins TRBV6-1 and TRBJ2-2; D is perhaps TRBD1 (6 bases). Between the trimmed V and J ends, which lost 5 bases and 6 bases, there was a span of 13 bases. The CDR3 consists of 14 residues. CDR1 and CDR2 from the germline V gene are MNHNS and SASEGT. The CDR3 sequence is CASSIRQESGELFF. CDR3 coding DNA: TGTGCCAGCAGTATCAGACAGGAATCCGGGGAGCTGTTTTTT.

The chain employs TRBV10-3 and TRBJ1-1; D is unresolved. The CDR3 sequence is 13 residues long. Germline V lookup: CDR1 ENHRY, CDR2 SYGVKD. V lost 6 bases to trimming and J lost 2 bases, with 10 bases between them. The DNA for the CDR3 is TGTGCCATCAGATCCGAGGGCAACACTGAAGCTTTCTTT. This gives the protein CAIRSEGNTEAFF.